The subject of this entry is one TCR beta chain. The antigen is unknown. The sample belongs to a study of cytomegalovirus exposure and HLA in healthy donors. General study results and limits: Per a later analysis, HLA-associated TCR beta chains showed more clonal expansion than other, equally common TCR beta chains.

Among the donors, all were healthy bone marrow donors. This CDR3 contains 15 residues. With V trimmed by 0 bases and J by 0 bases, 3 bases remained unmatched. Germline assignment: CDR1 GTSNPN and CDR2 SVGIG (reference sequence). Amplification used 60 Vbeta primers and 13 Jbeta primers. Only in-frame clones appear in the TCRdb table, and some are missing; sequencing was by immunoSEQ multiplex PCR. The sample carries nearly 200,000 clones, 82% recorded once. Sequenced input: PBMCs. This chain joins TRBV30 and TRBJ2-3, with 7 nucleotides matching TRBD1. The origin of this receptor is a boy between 2 and 10 years old in good health and CMV-seronegative. This CDR3 is CAWSVRGRSTDTQYF. The CDR3 nucleotides read TGTGCCTGGAGTGTAAGGGGGCGGAGCACAGATACGCAGTATTTT. Looking up the rest from reference TRBV30 and TRBJ2-3 gives the full variable domain: SQTIHQWPATLVQPVGSPLSLECTVEGTSNPNLYWYRQAAGRGLQLLFYSVGIGQISSEVPQNLSASRPQDRQFILSSKKLLLSDSGFYLCAWSVRGRSTDTQYFGPGTRLTVL.